This T cell receptor (beta chain) stems from a study of high-grade serous ovarian cancer treatment subgroups (dated by TCRdb to about 2021). In terms of the full investigation: A mean of around 13,000 reads and roughly 7,000 unique TCR beta rearrangements per sample was generated by sequencing. The roughly 30-patient cohort included some 10 patients with no residual disease after primary surgery (R0), some 10 excellent NACT responders, and some 10 poor NACT responders. The study profiled TCR beta repertoires in high-grade serous ovarian cancer patients grouped by complete gross resection or neoadjuvant chemotherapy response under a laparoscopic triage algorithm. In total there were roughly 82 samples, since every patient provided one primary tumor sample and two metastatic tumor samples.

As concerns this clone: It has no known antigen specificity. One base away there is no much larger clone; base qualities are not given.

The paper's findings and limits, for the study overall: Repertoire similarity ranging from roughly 0.11 to 0.79 was observed between tumors from the same patient, whereas almost no similarity was observed between different patients. TCR clonal relatedness correlated positively with neoantigen level and, by trend, with copy number variation and mutation load from whole-genome sequencing. Because bulk tumor TCR sequencing provided no spatial information, insight into HGSC tumor complexity and diversity was limited. The TCR repertoire analyses centered on CDR3, and CDR1 and CDR2 were not analyzed.

Cut back by 5 bases and 8 bases, the V and J ends lie 15 bases apart. Reading the germline V gene gives CDR1 MNHEY and CDR2 SVGAGI. The CDR3 numbers 13 residues from cysteine through phenylalanine. Only the CDR3 region is kept as DNA, spanning 39 bases read in frame from base 1. Tumor samples were obtained before definitive surgery or chemotherapy. Genomic DNA was extracted by the MD Anderson Biospecimen Extraction Resource, and TCR sequencing was done by the MD Anderson Cancer Genomics Laboratory. The roughly 90 tumor samples were subjected to high-throughput TCR profiling using ImmunoSEQ. Per the original workflow: The repertoire diversity metrics included richness (unique productive sequences), clonality, evenness and relatedness, and the Bhattacharyya coefficient was used to measure similarity between samples. In a sensitivity analysis, TCRs with fewer than two reads were excluded, and consistent conclusions were obtained. TCRdb carries this immuneACCESS record with in-frame sequences only. Its versions omit some clonotypes, under half of them owing to an unresolved V gene in the studies checked, with the rest unexplained. That table is the source of V, J and clone size, and D and trimming were worked out from the DNA. Within this sample are approximately 40,000 clones, with about 80% of them counted one time only. The ten largest account for roughly 3% of the sample.

The sample taken for sequencing was tumor tissue. The TCR originated in a human donor with high-grade serous ovarian cancer. The receptor chain draws on TRBV6-5 and TRBJ1-2, with the D gene call left open. The nucleotide sequence reads as follows: TGTGCCAGCAGTCCCCGTGGCAATGGCGGCTACACCTTC. This codes for CASSPRGNGGYTF.